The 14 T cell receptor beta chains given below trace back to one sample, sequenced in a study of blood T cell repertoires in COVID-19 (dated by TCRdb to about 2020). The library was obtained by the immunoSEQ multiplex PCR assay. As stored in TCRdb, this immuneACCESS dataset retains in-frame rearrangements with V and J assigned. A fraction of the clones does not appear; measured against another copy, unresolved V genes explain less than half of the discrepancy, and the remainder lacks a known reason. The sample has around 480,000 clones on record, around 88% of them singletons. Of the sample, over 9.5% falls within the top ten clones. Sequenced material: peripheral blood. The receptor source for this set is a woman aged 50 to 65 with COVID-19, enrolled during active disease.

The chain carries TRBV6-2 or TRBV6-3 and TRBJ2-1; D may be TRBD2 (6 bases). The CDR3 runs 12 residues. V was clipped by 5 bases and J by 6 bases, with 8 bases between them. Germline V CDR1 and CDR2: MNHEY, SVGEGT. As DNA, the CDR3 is TGTGCCAGCAGTGGGGACTTCAATGAGCAGTTCTTC. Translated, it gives CASSGDFNEQFF.

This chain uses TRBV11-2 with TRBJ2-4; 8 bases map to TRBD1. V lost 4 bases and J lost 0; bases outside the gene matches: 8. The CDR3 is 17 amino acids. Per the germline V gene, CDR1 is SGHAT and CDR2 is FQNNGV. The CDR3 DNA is TGTGCCAGCAGCTCGGACAGGGAGGCGATAGCCAAAAACATTCAGTACTTC. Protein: CASSSDREAIAKNIQYF.

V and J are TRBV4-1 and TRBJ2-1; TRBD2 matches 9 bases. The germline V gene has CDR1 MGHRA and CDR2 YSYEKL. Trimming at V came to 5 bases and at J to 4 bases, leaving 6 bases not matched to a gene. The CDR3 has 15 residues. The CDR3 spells CASSKLAGHYNEQFF. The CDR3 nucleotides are TGCGCCAGCAGCAAGCTAGCGGGGCATTACAATGAGCAGTTCTTC.

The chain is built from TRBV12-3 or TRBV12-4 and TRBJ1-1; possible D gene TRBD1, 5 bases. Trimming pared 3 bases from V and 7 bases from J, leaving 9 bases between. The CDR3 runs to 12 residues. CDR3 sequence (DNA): TGTGCCAGCAGTTTTCCCGGACATGAAGCTTTCTTT. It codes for CASSFPGHEAFF.

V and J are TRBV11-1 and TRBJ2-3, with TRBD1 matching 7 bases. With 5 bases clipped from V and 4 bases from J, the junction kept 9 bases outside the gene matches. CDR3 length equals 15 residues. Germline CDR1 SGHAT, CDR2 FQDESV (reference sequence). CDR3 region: CASSRQGSAADTQYF. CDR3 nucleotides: TGTGCCAGCAGCCGACAGGGAAGTGCGGCAGATACGCAGTATTTT.

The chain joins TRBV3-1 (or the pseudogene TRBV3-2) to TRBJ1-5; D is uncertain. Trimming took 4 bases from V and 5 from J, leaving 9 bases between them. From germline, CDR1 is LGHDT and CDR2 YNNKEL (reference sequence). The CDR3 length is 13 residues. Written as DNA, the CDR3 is TGTGCCAGCAGCCCCTACCTGGATCAGCCCCAGCATTTT. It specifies CASSPYLDQPQHF.

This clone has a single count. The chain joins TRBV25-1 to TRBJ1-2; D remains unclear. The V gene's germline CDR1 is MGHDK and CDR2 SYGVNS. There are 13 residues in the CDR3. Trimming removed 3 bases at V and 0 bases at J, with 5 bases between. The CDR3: CASSDTSNYGYTF. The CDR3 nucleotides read TGTGCCAGCAGTGACACTTCTAACTATGGCTACACCTTC.

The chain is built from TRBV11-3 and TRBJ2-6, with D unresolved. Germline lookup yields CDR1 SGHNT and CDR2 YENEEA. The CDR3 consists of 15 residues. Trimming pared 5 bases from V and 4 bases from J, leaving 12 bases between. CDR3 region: CASSGPSSGANVLTF. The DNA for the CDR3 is TGTGCCAGCAGCGGGCCCTCCTCCGGGGCCAACGTCCTGACTTTC.

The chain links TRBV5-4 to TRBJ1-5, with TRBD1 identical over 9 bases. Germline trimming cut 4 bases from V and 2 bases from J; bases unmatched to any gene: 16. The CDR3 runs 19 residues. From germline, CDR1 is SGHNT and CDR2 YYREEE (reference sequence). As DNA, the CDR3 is TGTGCCAGCAGCCGCCCCTTGGGACAGGGAAGAGTTGGCAATCAGCCCCAGCATTTT. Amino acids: CASSRPLGQGRVGNQPQHF.

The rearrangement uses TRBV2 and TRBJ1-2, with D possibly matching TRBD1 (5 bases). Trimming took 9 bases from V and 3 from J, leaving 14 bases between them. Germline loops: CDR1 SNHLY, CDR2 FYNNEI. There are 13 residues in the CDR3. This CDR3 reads CARDVDIHYGYTF. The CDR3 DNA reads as TGTGCCAGAGACGTGGACATTCACTATGGCTACACCTTC.

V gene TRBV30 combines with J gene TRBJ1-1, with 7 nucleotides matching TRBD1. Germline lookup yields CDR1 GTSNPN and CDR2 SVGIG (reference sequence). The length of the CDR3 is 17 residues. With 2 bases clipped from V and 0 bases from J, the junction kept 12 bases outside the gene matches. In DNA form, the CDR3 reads TGTGCCTGGAGTTCCCCCCGCCCGGGACAGATGAACACTGAAGCTTTCTTT. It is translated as CAWSSPRPGQMNTEAFF.

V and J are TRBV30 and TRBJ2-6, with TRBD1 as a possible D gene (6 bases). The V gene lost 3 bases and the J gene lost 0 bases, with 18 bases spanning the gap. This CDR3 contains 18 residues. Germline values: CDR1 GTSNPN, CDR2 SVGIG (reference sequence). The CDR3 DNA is TGTGCCTGGAGGATTGTAGGGACACCAAGCTCTGGGGCCAACGTCCTGACTTTC. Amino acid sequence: CAWRIVGTPSSGANVLTF.

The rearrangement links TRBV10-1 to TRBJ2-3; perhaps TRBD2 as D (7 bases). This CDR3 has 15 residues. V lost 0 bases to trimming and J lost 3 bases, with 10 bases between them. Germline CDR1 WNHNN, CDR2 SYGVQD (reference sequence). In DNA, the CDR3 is TGCGCCAGCAGTGAGTCAGGGGGAGGGACAGATACGCAGTATTTT. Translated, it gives CASSESGGGTDTQYF.

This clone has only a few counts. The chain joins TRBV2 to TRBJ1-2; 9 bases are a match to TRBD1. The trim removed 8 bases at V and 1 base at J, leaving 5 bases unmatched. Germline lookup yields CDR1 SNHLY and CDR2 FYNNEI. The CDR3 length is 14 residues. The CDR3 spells CASQTGQGNYGYTF. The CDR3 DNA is TGTGCCAGCCAAACGGGACAGGGTAACTATGGCTACACCTTC.